Below, 3 T cell receptor beta chains from the same sample are listed, as sequenced in a study of blood T cell repertoires in COVID-19. Data came from immunoSEQ multiplex PCR; TCRdb stores just in-frame clones and leaves some out. The sample lists some 100,000 clones, less than 85% occurring once. The sequencing input was peripheral blood. These receptors were taken from a man aged 70-80 years with COVID-19, enrolled during active disease.

V is TRBV7-2 and J is TRBJ1-4; D is unclear. The CDR3 has 14 residues. Germline values: CDR1 SGHTA, CDR2 FQGNSA. V was shortened by 2 bases and J by 2 bases, with 6 bases between the two germline ends. In nucleotides, the CDR3 is TGTGCCAGCAGCTTATCCATCACTAATGAAAAACTGTTTTTT. It yields the protein CASSLSITNEKLFF.

This clone was recorded only once. V is TRBV3-1 (or the pseudogene TRBV3-2) and J is TRBJ2-5; 7 bases are shared with TRBD1. The CDR3 length is 16 residues. In germline, CDR1 is LGHDT, CDR2 YNNKEL (reference sequence). The ends lost 5 bases at V and 0 bases at J; junction bases unmatched: 9. The CDR3 DNA reads TGTGCCAGCAGCAGACAGGGATCGGTTTACCAAGAGACCCAGTACTTC. As protein: CASSRQGSVYQETQYF.

This clone showed up many times. The chain carries TRBV10-1 and TRBJ2-7; D ambiguous. The CDR3 spans 13 residues. V gave up 3 bases and J gave up 2 bases, with 8 bases separating them. CDR1 is WNHNN, CDR2 SYGVQD, per germline (reference sequence). CDR3 region: CASSENRAYEQYF. The CDR3 DNA is TGCGCCAGCAGTGAAAACAGAGCCTACGAGCAGTACTTC.